The sequence of this T cell receptor (beta chain) was determined in a study of Ad26.COV2.S vaccination and SARS-CoV-2 variants. Some clones are missing from TCRdb's copy, which holds only in-frame ones; the method was immunoSEQ multiplex PCR. The sample yields about 350,000 clones, under 95% seen once. Overall study findings and caveats: Considerable breadth of spike-specific CD8+ and CD4+ T cell responses has reportedly been documented following vaccination. Greater spike-specific TCR breadth was seen in vaccine recipients than in placebo recipients. Whether participants received vaccine or placebo, their non-spike TCR breadth was similar. There was a possibility that the TCR breadth and depth analyses underestimated total T cell responses.

Germline loops: CDR1 LNHDA, CDR2 SQIVND (reference sequence). V lost 3 bases, J lost 0 bases, and 17 bases lay in between. The CDR3 runs 17 residues. As to this clone: What it recognizes is unknown.

The V and J genes are TRBV19 and TRBJ2-5; D perhaps matches TRBD2 (6 bases). The source is a human donor who had recovered from COVID-19. The starting material was peripheral blood, obtained after recovery from COVID-19. The CDR3 sequence is CASSIPASELYQETQYF. The CDR3 region has the DNA TGTGCCAGTAGTATTCCTGCTAGCGAGTTGTACCAAGAGACCCAGTACTTC.